The T cell receptor (beta chain) described here comes from a study of blood T cells in healthy people across ages. Regarding the study as a whole: No conclusive comparison of naive versus antigen-experienced cells was possible with unsorted PBMCs. The unknown donor CMV status may have confounded expanded clonotype changes.

There are 14 residues in the CDR3. Germline CDR1 reads DFQATT; CDR2 reads SNEGSKA (reference sequence). V lost 7 bases and J 1 base, leaving 16 bases between the germline ends. As for this clonotype: Its specificity is unknown.

A second PCR, run for about 7 to 11 cycles, used a sample-barcoded 5' primer plus a J-beta primer mix. TCRdb passed the 5' RACE reads through MiXCR, listing each CDR3 protein once. Among just under 900,000 distinct CDR3 sequences listed, 29% were seen once. Drawing of peripheral blood yielded about 10 milliliters from each donor. J is TRBJ1-1 and V is TRBV20-1; D possibly corresponds to TRBD1 (5 bases). The TCR comes from a woman of 80 years or more in good health. The sample comprised blood. The CDR3 reads CSGSIGAGNTEAFF. The CDR3 nucleotides are TGCAGTGGATCAATCGGGGCCGGGAACACTGAAGCTTTCTTT.